Below, one TCR beta chain is given with its context. The data were taken from a study of blood T cell repertoires in COVID-19. Study as a whole: T cells, B-cell-depleted T cells, or PBMCs supplied cDNA or gDNA.

Libraries were prepared by immunoSEQ multiplex PCR; TCRdb keeps only in-frame clonotypes and omits some of them. The profile shows approximately 50,000 clones, over 70% of them singletons. Trimming shortened V by 7 bases and J by 0 bases, and 12 bases separated the two germline ends. Germline V CDR1 and CDR2: MNHEY, SVGAGI. This CDR3 is 14 amino acids long. Sequencing was done on a sample of peripheral blood. This TCR derives from a human donor in a cohort sampled during active COVID-19. The chain is built from TRBV6-5 and TRBJ1-2; possible D gene TRBD1, 5 bases. CDR3 in amino acids: CASKGAAPNYGYTF. DNA of the CDR3: TGTGCCAGCAAAGGGGCAGCTCCTAACTATGGCTACACCTTC.